Following are 14 T cell receptor beta chains from one sample sequenced in a study of T-cell memory formation after mild COVID-19. From the 5' RACE reads, TCRdb called clonotypes with MiXCR, one entry per CDR3 protein. The sample carries around 55,000 distinct CDR3 sequences, more than 9% recorded once. The sequenced material came from PBMCs or a T cell subset sorted from them (not recorded which). Receptors were obtained from a man younger than 35 who had mild COVID-19 (a few samples of this study predate the infection). Cell type and time point are not known.

Ten or more counts support this clonotype. V gene TRBV7-2 combines with J gene TRBJ2-3, with 14 bases aligning to TRBD2. Germline V gives CDR1 SGHTA, CDR2 FQGNSA. This CDR3 region has 17 residues. V shed 5 bases, J shed 6 bases, and the junction held 10 bases outside the gene matches. The DNA for the CDR3 is TGTGCCAGCAGCCCGACCGGGACTAGCGGGGGCCCGGATACGCAGTATTTT. Amino acid sequence: CASSPTGTSGGPDTQYF.

This clonotype has more than one count but fewer than ten. The chain combines TRBV20-1 with TRBJ2-1, with D uncertain. This CDR3 region has 13 residues. V was clipped by 1 base and J by 1 base, with 5 bases between them. Germline V gene lookup returns CDR1 DFQATT and CDR2 SNEGSKA (reference sequence). The CDR3 sequence: CSARVGSYNEQFF. The CDR3, as DNA: TGCAGTGCTAGAGTGGGGTCCTACAATGAGCAGTTCTTC.

The gene calls are TRBV5-1 and TRBJ2-1; perhaps TRBD1 as D (8 bases). Trimming cost V 2 bases and J 5 bases, with 11 bases left between them. The CDR3 extends over 14 amino acids. Germline CDR1 SGHRS, CDR2 YFSETQ. The CDR3 region is CASSFTGGDNEQFF. The CDR3, as DNA: TGCGCCAGCAGCTTCACAGGGGGGGACAATGAGCAGTTCTTC.

CDR3 in amino acids: CASSAIIREQFF. CDR3 bases: TGTGCCAGCAGTGCTATCATCCGTGAGCAGTTCTTC. The rearrangement links TRBV2 to TRBJ2-1; D unresolved. The germline CDR1 and CDR2 sequences are SNHLY and FYNNEI. The CDR3 covers 12 residues. V gave up 4 bases and J gave up 9 bases, with 10 bases separating them.

This clonotype appeared a few times. This sequence joins TRBV24-1 and TRBJ2-3; no reliable D call. CDR1 KGHDR and CDR2 SFDVKD come from the germline V gene. Between the trimmed V and J ends, which lost 4 bases and 8 bases, there was a span of 12 bases. There are 13 residues in the CDR3. The CDR3 DNA is TGTGCCACCAGTGACTCCGCAGTCTCTACGCAGTATTTT. It yields the protein CATSDSAVSTQYF.

This clonotype was seen more than once but under ten times. The rearrangement links TRBV7-9 to TRBJ1-3; D perhaps matches TRBD1 (6 bases). Per the germline V gene, CDR1 is SEHNR and CDR2 is FQNEAQ (reference sequence). V gave up 4 bases and J gave up 1 base, with 8 bases separating them. The CDR3 is made up of 14 amino acids. The CDR3 protein is CASSYTGSGNTIYF. CDR3 nucleotides: TGTGCCAGCAGCTACACAGGGTCTGGAAACACCATATATTTT.

This clonotype was counted many times. The genes are TRBV5-6 and TRBJ2-5; 8 bases match TRBD1. V dropped 0 bases and J dropped 3; count of bases not matched to a gene: 4. Germline values: CDR1 SGHDT, CDR2 YYEEEE. This CDR3 is 15 amino acids long. The CDR3 DNA is TGTGCCAGCAGCTTGGTGGACAGGGTGGAAGAGACCCAGTACTTC. Protein: CASSLVDRVEETQYF.

The chain employs TRBV14 and TRBJ2-1; TRBD2 matches 11 bases. Germline CDR1 reads SGHDN; CDR2 reads FVKESK. V was pared by 4 bases and J by 6 bases, with 5 bases of the junction left unmatched. There are 15 residues in the CDR3. In nucleotides, the CDR3 is TGTGCCAGCAGCCGCGGGACTAGCGGACCCAATGAGCAGTTCTTC. Amino acid sequence: CASSRGTSGPNEQFF.

V usage is TRBV20-1 and J usage is TRBJ1-5; the D gene is possibly TRBD1 (5 bases). V was trimmed by 6 bases and J by 5 bases, leaving 11 bases between them. Looked up from germline, CDR1 is DFQATT and CDR2 is SNEGSKA (reference sequence). The CDR3 runs to 12 residues. DNA of the CDR3: TGCAGTGCCGTTTCGGGGGATCAGCCCCAGCATTTT. Translated: CSAVSGDQPQHF.

The genes are TRBV20-1 and TRBJ2-5; TRBD1 might be the D (5 bases). The germline V gene has CDR1 DFQATT and CDR2 SNEGSKA (reference sequence). The CDR3 consists of 14 residues. V dropped 0 bases and J dropped 5 bases, with 13 bases sitting between them. The CDR3 is CSARDQGLGETQYF. The CDR3 coding sequence is TGCAGTGCTAGAGATCAGGGTCTCGGCGAGACCCAGTACTTC.

There are a few counts of this clonotype. The gene calls are TRBV6-5 and TRBJ1-1, with D possibly matching TRBD1 (6 bases). CDR1 MNHEY and CDR2 SVGAGI come from the germline V gene. This CDR3 region has 16 residues. V was cut by 1 base and J by 1 base, with 13 bases left in between. The CDR3 spells CASSYYTQGSNTEAFF. DNA for the CDR3: TGTGCCAGCAGTTACTATACACAGGGATCGAACACTGAAGCTTTCTTT.

This clonotype showed up many times. The chain has TRBV5-1 and TRBJ2-6, with TRBD1 as a possible D gene (5 bases). Trimming took 7 bases from V and 0 from J, leaving 8 bases between them. CDR3 length equals 14 residues. The germline V gene encodes CDR1 SGHRS and CDR2 YFSETQ. This chain's CDR3 is CASDSDSGANVLTF. The CDR3 DNA is TGCGCCAGCGACAGCGACTCTGGGGCCAACGTCCTGACTTTC.

The chain carries TRBV6-2 or TRBV6-3 and TRBJ2-2; a possible D gene is TRBD2 (5 bases). CDR3 length equals 12 residues. Trimming pared 4 bases from V and 5 bases from J, leaving 5 bases between. Germline CDR1 MNHEY, CDR2 SVGEGT. In nucleotides, the CDR3 is TGTGCCAGCAGTTGGAGGACCGGGGAGCTGTTTTTT. Amino acid sequence: CASSWRTGELFF.

V is TRBV7-9 and J is TRBJ2-5; TRBD2 matches 13 bases. Looked up from germline, CDR1 is SEHNR and CDR2 is FQNEAQ (reference sequence). The CDR3 consists of 16 residues. The V and J ends lost 5 bases and 1 base, in that order; junction bases with no gene match: 4. The CDR3 nucleotides are TGTGCCAGCAGCATGGGACTAGCGGGACTCCAAGAGACCCAGTACTTC. It yields the protein CASSMGLAGLQETQYF.